Shown below are 30 T cell receptor beta chains from a single sample sequenced in a study of T cells after yellow fever vaccination. Via MiXCR, TCRdb re-called the 5' RACE reads, giving one row per CDR3 protein. Of some 350,000 distinct CDR3 sequences listed, 4% are singletons. The sample here was PBMCs, taken 5 days after the yellow fever booster vaccination. The receptors were sampled from a man aged 18 to 30 who received the YFV17D yellow fever vaccine.

Many counts were recorded for this clonotype. This rearrangement joins TRBV4-1 to TRBJ1-2; the D is unclear. The CDR3 is made up of 16 amino acids. The V gene lost 2 bases and the J gene lost 0 bases, with 13 bases spanning the gap. Germline lookup yields CDR1 MGHRA and CDR2 YSYEKL. The CDR3 protein is CASSQPGSGSNYGYTF. The DNA for the CDR3 is TGCGCCAGCAGCCAACCCGGGTCGGGGTCTAACTATGGCTACACCTTC.

The gene calls are TRBV7-2 and TRBJ2-3; 9 nucleotides match TRBD1. V trimming: 4 bases; J trimming: 4 bases; junction bases outside the gene matches: 9. Germline-derived CDR1 and CDR2 are SGHTA and FQGNSA. The CDR3 is made up of 16 amino acids. CDR3 nucleotides: TGTGCCAGCAGCTCCTACGGGACAGGGCGCGCAGATACGCAGTATTTT. This encodes CASSSYGTGRADTQYF.

This clonotype came up a few times. The chain has TRBV20-1 and TRBJ1-5; D ambiguous. The CDR3 spans 14 residues. CDR1 and CDR2 (germline): DFQATT, SNEGSKA (reference sequence). V gave up 1 base and J gave up 7 bases, with 14 bases separating them. This CDR3 reads CSARANRVNQPQHF. CDR3 bases: TGCAGTGCTAGAGCCAATCGGGTTAACCAGCCCCAGCATTTT.

The V call is TRBV6-6, the J call TRBJ1-2; 11 nucleotides match TRBD1. Trimming removed 4 bases from V and 4 bases from J; junction bases left unmatched: 8. The germline V gene encodes CDR1 MNHNY and CDR2 SVGAGI (reference sequence). The CDR3 contains 16 residues. CDR3 region: CASSLSPGQGGYGYTF. The DNA for the CDR3 is TGTGCCAGCAGTTTGTCACCGGGACAGGGGGGCTATGGCTACACCTTC.

V usage is TRBV7-6 and J usage is TRBJ2-7; TRBD2 aligns across 7 bases. Germline V gives CDR1 SGHVS, CDR2 FNYEAQ. V lost 5 bases, J lost 2 bases, and 15 bases stayed unmatched. The CDR3 is 17 amino acids. Here the CDR3 reads CASSPQRSAGVTYEQYF. CDR3 in DNA: TGTGCCAGCAGCCCCCAGAGGTCTGCGGGAGTGACCTACGAGCAGTACTTC.

This clonotype was counted at least ten times. The chain uses TRBV4-3 and TRBJ1-3; 11 bases align to TRBD1. With 1 base clipped from V and 0 bases from J, the junction kept 8 bases outside the gene matches. The CDR3 extends over 19 amino acids. Germline lookup yields CDR1 LGHNA and CDR2 YSLEER. The CDR3: CASSQGFRDRGISGNTIYF. The CDR3 DNA reads TGCGCCAGCAGCCAAGGGTTCCGGGACAGGGGGATCTCTGGAAACACCATATATTTT.

In this sample, this clonotype turned up a few times. The chain employs TRBV12-3 or TRBV12-4 and TRBJ1-6; D may be TRBD1 (5 bases). V lost 7 bases and J lost 9, with 10 bases in between. The CDR3 is 12 amino acids. The CDR3 loop reads CASTVRGSPLHF. In DNA form, the CDR3 reads TGTGCCAGCACCGTGAGGGGTTCACCCCTCCACTTT.

The chain links TRBV7-8 to TRBJ2-1; perhaps D is TRBD1 or TRBD2 (6 bases each). The CDR3 loop spans 19 amino acids. Trimming pared 8 bases from V and 7 bases from J, leaving 33 bases between. CDR1 is SGHVS, CDR2 FQNEAQ, per germline. The CDR3 nucleotides are TGTGCCAGCGTTCTCGGGGTGGGGGGCCCCGTTATTTCAAGAAATGAGCAGTTCTTC. Translated, it gives CASVLGVGGPVISRNEQFF.

This clonotype was seen many times. The V and J genes are TRBV7-2 and TRBJ2-2; D perhaps matches TRBD1 (6 bases). Germline values: CDR1 SGHTA, CDR2 FQGNSA. This CDR3 is built from 14 residues. Trimming pared 5 bases from V and 4 bases from J, leaving 11 bases between. CDR3 in amino acids: CASSTRTVTGELFF. As DNA, the CDR3 is TGTGCCAGCAGCACCCGGACAGTCACCGGGGAGCTGTTTTTT.

This clonotype was detected ten times or more. This chain joins TRBV19 and TRBJ2-2, with D tentatively TRBD1 (5 bases). CDR1 is LNHDA and CDR2 is SQIVND in the germline V gene (reference sequence). The CDR3 runs to 14 residues. V was trimmed by 5 bases and J by 6 bases, leaving 13 bases between them. The DNA of the CDR3 is TGTGCCAGTAGTTCTAAGGGGCAGTCCGGGGAGCTGTTTTTT. Its protein product is CASSSKGQSGELFF.

There are a few counts of this clonotype. This chain connects TRBV18 to TRBJ2-7; D not resolved. The CDR3 loop spans 14 amino acids. V was shortened by 3 bases and J by 4 bases, with 13 bases between the two germline ends. The germline V gene has CDR1 KGHSH and CDR2 LQKENI. The CDR3 DNA sequence: TGTGCCAGCTCACCCCCCACTTACTCGTACGAGCAGTACTTC. Amino acids: CASSPPTYSYEQYF.

This clonotype was seen many times. The chain links TRBV6-1 to TRBJ2-5; D might be TRBD2 (5 bases). Per germline, CDR1 MNHNS and CDR2 SASEGT. The CDR3 has 14 residues. V was trimmed by 2 bases and J by 5 bases, leaving 12 bases between them. The CDR3 coding sequence is TGTGCCAGCAGTGAATCGGGCGGGTGGGAGACCCAGTACTTC. Translation gives CASSESGGWETQYF.

This clonotype was detected many times. The rearrangement uses TRBV12-3 or TRBV12-4 and TRBJ2-5; perhaps TRBD2 as D (5 bases). The CDR3 extends over 13 amino acids. Trimming removed 4 bases from V and 5 bases from J, with 11 bases in between. CDR3 sequence: CASSSADGETQYF. As DNA, the CDR3 is TGTGCCAGCAGTTCAGCGGACGGTGAGACCCAGTACTTC.

This chain uses TRBV5-6 with TRBJ1-1, with D tentatively TRBD1 (5 bases). Trimming shortened V by 4 bases and J by 0 bases, and 13 bases separated the two germline ends. The CDR3 covers 15 residues. Germline V gene data show CDR1 as SGHDT and CDR2 as YYEEEE. CDR3 sequence (DNA): TGTGCCAGCAGCCCTCTCAAGGGGCTGAACACTGAAGCTTTCTTT. Protein: CASSPLKGLNTEAFF.

This clonotype was detected only a few times. This chain uses TRBV5-1 with TRBJ2-3; 8 positions agree with TRBD2. Germline V CDR1 and CDR2: SGHRS, YFSETQ. Trimming at V came to 4 bases and at J to 6 bases, leaving 13 bases not matched to a gene. This CDR3 comprises 16 residues. CDR3 sequence reads: CASSPLVSGGRDTQYF. The DNA for the CDR3 is TGCGCCAGCAGCCCCCTTGTAAGCGGGGGAAGGGATACGCAGTATTTT.

The sample holds many counts of this clonotype. The chain carries TRBV27 and TRBJ2-6, with D tentatively TRBD1 or TRBD2 (6 bases each). The CDR3 covers 19 residues. V lost 8 bases to trimming and J lost 0 bases, with 23 bases between them. Germline V gene data show CDR1 as MNHEY and CDR2 as SMNVEV (reference sequence). The CDR3, as DNA: TGTGCCAGCTCTAAATCCGTGGGGGGCCGGCACTCTGGGGCCAACGTCCTGACTTTC. Protein product: CASSKSVGGRHSGANVLTF.

This clonotype was counted a few times. This chain links TRBV7-2 with TRBJ2-7; the match to TRBD2 covers 8 bases. V lost 1 base, J lost 1 base, and 3 bases stayed unmatched. The CDR3 has 15 residues. Per germline, CDR1 SGHTA and CDR2 FQGNSA. The CDR3 protein is CASSLERGWSYEQYV. The DNA for the CDR3 is TGTGCCAGCAGCTTAGAGCGGGGGTGGTCCTACGAGCAGTACGTC.

At least ten counts were recorded for this clonotype. The chain carries TRBV27 and TRBJ2-2; 8 bases are a match to TRBD2. The V segment lost 3 bases and the J segment 6 bases; nucleotides outside the gene matches: 6. Germline CDR1 MNHEY, CDR2 SMNVEV (reference sequence). The CDR3 is made up of 15 amino acids. The CDR3 nucleotides are TGTGCCAGCAGTTTGTTATCCGGGGGGGCCGGGGAGCTGTTTTTT. Translation gives CASSLLSGGAGELFF.

The chain is built from TRBV20-1 and TRBJ2-5; the match to TRBD2 covers 7 bases. The length of the CDR3 is 13 residues. The germline V gene encodes CDR1 DFQATT and CDR2 SNEGSKA (reference sequence). With 6 bases clipped from V and 4 bases from J, the junction kept 8 bases outside the gene matches. CDR3 protein: CSAPTSDTETQYF. The CDR3 nucleotides read TGCAGTGCCCCTACTAGCGATACAGAGACCCAGTACTTC.

CDR3 sequence: CASSYTWANYGYTF. Written as DNA, the CDR3 is TGTGCCAGCAGTTACACTTGGGCTAACTATGGCTACACCTTC. The chain combines TRBV6-2 or TRBV6-3 with TRBJ1-2, with D hard to call. This CDR3 comprises 14 residues. The V and J ends lost 2 bases and 0 bases respectively, with 7 bases between them. Germline CDR1 and CDR2: MNHEY and SVGEGT.

This clonotype was counted a few times. The gene calls are TRBV20-1 and TRBJ1-4; D perhaps matches TRBD1 (5 bases). V lost 6 bases to trimming and J lost 7 bases, with 18 bases between them. CDR1 is DFQATT, CDR2 SNEGSKA, per germline (reference sequence). This CDR3 has 14 residues. CDR3 sequence reads: CSARIRGGVEKLFF. CDR3 sequence (DNA): TGCAGTGCCAGGATAAGGGGCGGAGTTGAAAAACTGTTTTTT.

This clonotype occurred many times. V is TRBV6-2 or TRBV6-3 and J is TRBJ2-1, with TRBD1 identical over 7 bases. CDR3 length: 15 residues. Looked up from germline, CDR1 is MNHEY and CDR2 is SVGEGT. V was clipped by 2 bases and J by 8 bases; unmatched bases: 9. The CDR3 protein is CASSYGVQGMYEQFF. CDR3 nucleotides: TGTGCCAGCAGTTACGGCGTACAGGGGATGTATGAGCAGTTCTTC.

The sample holds a few counts of this clonotype. The chain uses TRBV4-1 and TRBJ2-5; TRBD2 agrees at 8 bases. The V gene's germline CDR1 is MGHRA and CDR2 YSYEKL. This CDR3 is built from 14 residues. V was clipped by 5 bases and J by 5 bases; unmatched bases: 7. CDR3 sequence reads: CASSEERGRETQYF. The CDR3 region has the DNA TGCGCCAGCAGCGAGGAGCGGGGGAGGGAGACCCAGTACTTC.

The chain couples TRBV5-1 to TRBJ2-7; a weak D match, TRBD2 (6 bases). V dropped 0 bases and J dropped 2 bases, with 9 bases sitting between them. From germline, CDR1 is SGHRS and CDR2 YFSETQ. The CDR3 is 14 residues long. CDR3 sequence: CASSLARGTYEQYF. CDR3 bases: TGCGCCAGCAGCTTGGCCCGGGGGACCTACGAGCAGTACTTC.

This sequence joins TRBV18 and TRBJ1-2, with 7 nucleotides matching TRBD1. CDR3 length: 16 amino acids. In germline, CDR1 is KGHSH, CDR2 LQKENI. V was pared by 1 base and J by 4 bases, with 9 bases of the junction left unmatched. The CDR3 spells CASSPLTTGLSYGYTF. In DNA, the CDR3 is TGTGCCAGCTCACCACTCACGACAGGGTTAAGCTATGGCTACACCTTC. Full variable domain (outside the CDR3, taken from reference TRBV18 and TRBJ1-2): NAGVMQNPRHLVRRRGQEARLRCSPMKGHSHVYWYRQLPEEGLKFMVYLQKENIIDESGMPKERFSAEFPKEGPSILRIQQVVRGDSAAYFCASSPLTTGLSYGYTFGSGTRLTVV.

This clonotype was recorded a few times. J is TRBJ2-1 and V is TRBV4-3; 9 positions agree with TRBD2. Germline loops: CDR1 LGHNA, CDR2 YSLEER. The CDR3 length is 16 residues. With V trimmed by 0 bases and J by 6 bases, 6 bases remained unmatched. The CDR3 DNA reads TGCGCCAGCAGCCAAGATAGAAAAGCGGGGGGCAATGAGCAGTTCTTC. Its translation is CASSQDRKAGGNEQFF.

This chain uses TRBV4-2 with TRBJ2-3, with 8 bases lining up with TRBD2. This CDR3 comprises 16 residues. V was pared by 0 bases and J by 2 bases, with 4 bases of the junction left unmatched. Germline values: CDR1 LGHNA, CDR2 YNFKEQ. The chain's CDR3 is CASSQEPAGATDTQYF. Written as DNA, the CDR3 is TGTGCCAGCAGCCAAGAACCAGCGGGGGCCACAGATACGCAGTATTTT.

Many counts were recorded for this clonotype. CDR3 nucleotide sequence: TGTGCCAGCAGCTCGACGTGGGGGGACGAAGATGAGCAGTTCTTC. Its translation is CASSSTWGDEDEQFF. The chain employs TRBV7-9 and TRBJ2-1, with D possibly matching TRBD2 (6 bases). CDR1 is SEHNR, CDR2 FQNEAQ, per germline (reference sequence). The V end was cut by 4 bases, the J end by 8 bases, with 18 bases between. The CDR3 is made up of 15 amino acids. Full variable domain (remainder filled in from reference TRBV7-9 and TRBJ2-1): DTGVSQNPRHKITKRGQNVTFRCDPISEHNRLYWYRQTLGQGPEFLTYFQNEAQLEKSRLLSDRFSAERPKGSFSTLEIQRTEQGDSAMYLCASSSTWGDEDEQFFGPGTRLTVL.

This clonotype has just a few counts. This sequence joins TRBV18 and TRBJ1-2, with D tentatively TRBD1 (5 bases). Germline V lookup: CDR1 KGHSH, CDR2 LQKENI. This CDR3 spans 15 amino acids. With 5 bases removed from V and 8 bases from J, the gap between germline ends came to 21 bases. In DNA, the CDR3 is TGTGCCAGCTCAGTTAGAGCAGGGTTCCCCGACGGCTACACCTTC. Its translation: CASSVRAGFPDGYTF.

The chain combines TRBV7-7 with TRBJ2-3; the D gene is possibly TRBD1 (5 bases). V gave up 5 bases and J gave up 2 bases, with 14 bases separating them. This CDR3 is built from 15 residues. The germline gives CDR1 SSHAT, CDR2 FNYEAQ (reference sequence). The CDR3, as DNA: TGTGCCAGCAGCAGTACACAGGCAGTCACAGATACGCAGTATTTT. Translation gives CASSSTQAVTDTQYF.